The entry below gives a single T cell receptor beta chain sequence along with its context. Collection of blood occurred at baseline, at cycle 4 day 1, and at cycle 7 day 1. The data derive from a study of OX40 agonist ivuxolimab in advanced cancers. The wider study: Ivuxolimab, which is an agonistic anti-OX40 (CD134) antibody, was administered to the patients. The dose-escalation group included hepatocellular carcinoma, melanoma, renal cell carcinoma and head and neck cancer. Partial responses occurred in three patients (one hepatocellular carcinoma, two cutaneous melanoma).

Only in-frame clones appear in the TCRdb table, and some are missing; sequencing was by immunoSEQ multiplex PCR. Altogether roughly 53,000 clones are present, 90% being singletons, with the ten largest covering around 5%. Per germline, CDR1 MNHNS and CDR2 SASEGT. The CDR3 consists of 17 residues. V lost 1 base and J 0 bases, leaving 12 bases between the germline ends. The source material was CD4+ or CD8+ T cells sorted from blood, sampled in a trial of the OX40 agonist ivuxolimab. The clonotype originates from an adult with an advanced solid tumor such as melanoma, head and neck, liver or kidney cancer. The chain combines TRBV6-1 with TRBJ1-4; D possibly corresponds to TRBD1 (5 bases). The chain's CDR3 is CASSEVEGLATNEKLFF. CDR3 DNA sequence: TGTGCCAGCAGTGAAGTTGAGGGACTTGCAACTAATGAAAAACTGTTTTTT.